This TCR beta chain was found in a study of T cells in Graves' hyperthyroidism and ophthalmopathy. Study observations and caveats: Ophthalmopathy onset followed model prediction by a median around 6.6 months.

This clonotype was seen ten or more times. The antigen remains unidentified. Amplification of TCR beta CDR3 regions used RNA as the template. An initial round of RT-PCR targeting the TCR CDR3 relied on the HTBI primer set. MiXCR, run by TCRdb on the multiplex PCR reads, gives a single entry per CDR3 protein. Of about 520,000 distinct CDR3 sequences in the sample, around a quarter were seen once. The CDR3 is 13 residues long. Germline V gives CDR1 GTSNPN, CDR2 SVGIG (reference sequence). Trimming shortened V by 0 bases and J by 6 bases, and 12 bases separated the two germline ends. Disease duration was under 3 months in the ophthalmopathy patients, who also had a Clinical Activity Score of at least 3 and a NOSPECS grade of at least 4.

Sample: blood. V gene TRBV30 combines with J gene TRBJ2-7; weak D call: TRBD1 (6 bases). This receptor was identified in a woman in her twenties or thirties with Graves' ophthalmopathy. DNA of the CDR3: TGTGCCTGGAGTGTGGGAACAGGGCTCGAGCAGTACTTC. Translation: CAWSVGTGLEQYF. The full variable domain, rest sourced from reference TRBV30 and TRBJ2-7, is SQTIHQWPATLVQPVGSPLSLECTVEGTSNPNLYWYRQAAGRGLQLLFYSVGIGQISSEVPQNLSASRPQDRQFILSSKKLLLSDSGFYLCAWSVGTGLEQYFGPGTRLTVT.